The clone carrying this TCR beta chain appeared a single time. J lost 0 bases, V lost 5 bases, and 7 bases had no gene match. This CDR3 contains 15 residues. Per the germline V gene, CDR1 is ENHRY and CDR2 is SYGVKD. Assay: immunoSEQ multiplex PCR; the TCRdb copy retains only in-frame clones and omits some. The sample comprises about 1.5 million clones, roughly 96% of which are singletons, and approximately 1% rests with the top ten. The data stem from a study of shared clonotypes between healthy human individuals. This TCR derives from a man younger than 40 in good health. Sequencing used naive CD4+ T cells sorted from blood. Subset in this sample: CD45RA+ positively selected. The chain carries TRBV10-3 and TRBJ2-7; TRBD1 matches at 7 bases. CDR3 residues: CAISPDRESSYEQYF. CDR3 coding DNA: TGTGCCATCAGTCCAGACAGGGAAAGCTCCTACGAGCAGTACTTC.